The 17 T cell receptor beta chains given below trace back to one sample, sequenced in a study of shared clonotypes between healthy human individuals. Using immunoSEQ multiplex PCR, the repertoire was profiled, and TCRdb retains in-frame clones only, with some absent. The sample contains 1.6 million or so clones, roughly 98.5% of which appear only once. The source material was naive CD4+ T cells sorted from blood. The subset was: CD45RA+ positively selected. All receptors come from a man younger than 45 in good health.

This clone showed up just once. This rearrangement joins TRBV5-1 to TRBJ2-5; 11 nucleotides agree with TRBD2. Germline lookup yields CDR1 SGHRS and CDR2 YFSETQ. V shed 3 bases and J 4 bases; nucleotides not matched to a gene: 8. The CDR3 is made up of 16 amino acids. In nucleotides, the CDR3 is TGCGCCAGCAGCTCCCTACTAGCGGGAGACGGAGAGACCCAGTACTTC. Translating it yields CASSSLLAGDGETQYF.

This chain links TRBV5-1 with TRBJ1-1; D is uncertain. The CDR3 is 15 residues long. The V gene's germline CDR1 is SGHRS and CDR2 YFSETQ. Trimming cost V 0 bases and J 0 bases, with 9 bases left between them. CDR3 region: CASSLGSNVNTEAFF. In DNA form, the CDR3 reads TGCGCCAGCAGCTTGGGCAGTAATGTGAACACTGAAGCTTTCTTT.

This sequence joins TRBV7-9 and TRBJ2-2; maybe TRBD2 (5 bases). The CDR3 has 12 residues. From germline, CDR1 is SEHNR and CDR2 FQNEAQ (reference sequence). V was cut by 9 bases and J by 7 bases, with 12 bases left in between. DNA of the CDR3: TGTGCCAGTCAACAGAGGGTCGGGGAGCTGTTTTTT. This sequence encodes CASQQRVGELFF.

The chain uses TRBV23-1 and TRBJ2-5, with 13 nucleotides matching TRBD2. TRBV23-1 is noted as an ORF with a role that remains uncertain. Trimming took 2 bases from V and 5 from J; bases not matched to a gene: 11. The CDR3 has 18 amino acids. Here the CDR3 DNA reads TGCGCCAGCAGTCAACCCCGACTAGCGGGAGGCCCTCGGGAGACCCAGTACTTC. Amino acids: CASSQPRLAGGPRETQYF.

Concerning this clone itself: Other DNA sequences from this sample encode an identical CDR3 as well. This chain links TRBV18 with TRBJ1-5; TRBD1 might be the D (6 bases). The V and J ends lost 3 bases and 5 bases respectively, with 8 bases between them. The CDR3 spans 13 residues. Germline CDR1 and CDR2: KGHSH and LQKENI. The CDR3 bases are TGTGCCAGCTCACCGACAGGAGATCAGCCCCAGCATTTT. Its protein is CASSPTGDQPQHF.

CDR3 region: CASSPLAGNTDTQYF. The CDR3 DNA reads TGTGCCAGCAGCCCGCTAGCGGGAAACACAGATACGCAGTATTTT. The chain carries TRBV7-9 and TRBJ2-3; 9 nucleotides align to TRBD2. The CDR3 loop spans 15 amino acids. Losses at the gene ends were 5 bases for V and 2 bases for J; bases not matched to a gene: 5. Germline V gene data show CDR1 as SEHNR and CDR2 as FQNEAQ (reference sequence).

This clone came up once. The CDR3 DNA follows: TGTGCCAGCTCGCTTAATAGAGGCTCTGGAAACACCATATATTTT. Translation: CASSLNRGSGNTIYF. This chain connects TRBV18 to TRBJ1-3; no firm D call. Trimming stripped 6 bases from V and 0 bases from J, with 12 bases between. From germline, CDR1 is KGHSH and CDR2 LQKENI. The CDR3 spans 15 residues. The complete variable domain, with remaining parts taken from reference TRBV18 and TRBJ1-3, reads NAGVMQNPRHLVRRRGQEARLRCSPMKGHSHVYWYRQLPEEGLKFMVYLQKENIIDESGMPKERFSAEFPKEGPSILRIQQVVRGDSAAYFCASSLNRGSGNTIYFGEGSWLTVV.

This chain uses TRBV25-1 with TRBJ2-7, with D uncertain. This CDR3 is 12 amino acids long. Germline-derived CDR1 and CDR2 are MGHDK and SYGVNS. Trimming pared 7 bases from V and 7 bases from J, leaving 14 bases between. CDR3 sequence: CASTGNKEEQYF. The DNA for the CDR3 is TGTGCCAGCACAGGTAACAAAGAAGAGCAGTACTTC.

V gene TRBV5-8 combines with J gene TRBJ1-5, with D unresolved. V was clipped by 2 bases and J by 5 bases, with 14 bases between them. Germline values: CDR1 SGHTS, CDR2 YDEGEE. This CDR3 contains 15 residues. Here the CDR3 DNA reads TGTGCCAGCAGCTTCGGGTTGAAGCTAGATCAGCCCCAGCATTTT. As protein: CASSFGLKLDQPQHF.

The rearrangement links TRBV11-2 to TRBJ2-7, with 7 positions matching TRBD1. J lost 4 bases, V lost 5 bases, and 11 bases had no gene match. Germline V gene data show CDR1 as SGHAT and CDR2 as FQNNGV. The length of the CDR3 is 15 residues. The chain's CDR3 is CASSQTGIGNYEQYF. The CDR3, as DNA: TGTGCCAGCAGCCAGACAGGGATCGGTAATTACGAGCAGTACTTC.

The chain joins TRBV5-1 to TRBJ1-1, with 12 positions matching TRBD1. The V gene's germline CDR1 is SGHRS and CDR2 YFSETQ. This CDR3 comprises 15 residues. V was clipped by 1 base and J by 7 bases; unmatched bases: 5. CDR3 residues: CASSLRGQGAGEAFF. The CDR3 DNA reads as TGCGCCAGCAGCTTGAGGGGACAGGGGGCTGGTGAAGCTTTCTTT.

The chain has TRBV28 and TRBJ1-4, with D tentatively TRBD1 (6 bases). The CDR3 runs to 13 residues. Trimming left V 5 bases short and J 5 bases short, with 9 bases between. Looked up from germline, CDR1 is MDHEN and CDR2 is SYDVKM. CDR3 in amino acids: CASSVQGNEKLFF. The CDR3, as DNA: TGTGCCAGCAGTGTGCAGGGGAATGAAAAACTGTTTTTT.

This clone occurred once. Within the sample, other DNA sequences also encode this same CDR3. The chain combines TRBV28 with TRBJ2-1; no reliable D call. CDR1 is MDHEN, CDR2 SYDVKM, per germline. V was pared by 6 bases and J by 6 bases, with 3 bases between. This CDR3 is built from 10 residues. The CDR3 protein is CASSSNEQFF. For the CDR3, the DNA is TGTGCCAGCAGCAGCAATGAGCAGTTCTTC.

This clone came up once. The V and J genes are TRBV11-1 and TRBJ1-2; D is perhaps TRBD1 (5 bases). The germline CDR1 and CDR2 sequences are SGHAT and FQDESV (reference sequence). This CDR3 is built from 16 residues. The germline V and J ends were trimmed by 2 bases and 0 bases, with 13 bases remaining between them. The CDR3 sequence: CASSLHSGLPNYGYTF. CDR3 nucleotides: TGTGCCAGCAGCTTACATTCGGGACTGCCTAACTATGGCTACACCTTC.

CDR3 nucleotides: TGCGCCAGCAGTGATCACAGGGGGGAGACCCAGTACTTC. This gives the protein CASSDHRGETQYF. This rearrangement joins TRBV10-2 to TRBJ2-5; 8 positions match TRBD1. V lost 3 bases to trimming and J lost 5 bases; unmatched junction nucleotides: 2. The CDR3 extends over 13 amino acids. The germline gives CDR1 WSHSY, CDR2 SAAADI.

The CDR3: CATGGQPNEKLFF. CDR3 sequence (DNA): TGTGCCACCGGGGGACAGCCTAATGAAAAACTGTTTTTT. This sequence joins TRBV15 and TRBJ1-4; 7 bases agree with TRBD1. The CDR3 consists of 13 residues. CDR1 LNHNV and CDR2 YYDKDF come from the germline V gene (reference sequence). The V and J ends lost 8 bases and 3 bases, in that order; junction bases with no gene match: 3.

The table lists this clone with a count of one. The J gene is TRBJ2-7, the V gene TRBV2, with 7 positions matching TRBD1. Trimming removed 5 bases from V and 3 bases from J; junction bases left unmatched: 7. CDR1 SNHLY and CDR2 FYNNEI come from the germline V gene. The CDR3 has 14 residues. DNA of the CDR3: TGTGCCAGCAGTAACCGACAGGGCATCTACGAGCAGTACTTC. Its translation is CASSNRQGIYEQYF.